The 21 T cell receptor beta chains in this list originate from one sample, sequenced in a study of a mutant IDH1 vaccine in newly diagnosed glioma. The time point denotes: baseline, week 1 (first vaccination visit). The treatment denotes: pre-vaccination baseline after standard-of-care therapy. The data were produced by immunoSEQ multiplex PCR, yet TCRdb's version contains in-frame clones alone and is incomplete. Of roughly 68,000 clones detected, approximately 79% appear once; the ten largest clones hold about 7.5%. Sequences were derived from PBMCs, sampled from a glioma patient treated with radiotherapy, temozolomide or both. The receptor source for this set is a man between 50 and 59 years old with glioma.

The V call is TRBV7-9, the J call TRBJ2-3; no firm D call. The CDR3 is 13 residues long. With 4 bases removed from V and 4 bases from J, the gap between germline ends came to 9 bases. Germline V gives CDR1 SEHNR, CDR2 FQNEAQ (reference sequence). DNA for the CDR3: TGTGCCAGCAGCTCTATCTGGGCAGATACGCAGTATTTT. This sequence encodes CASSSIWADTQYF.

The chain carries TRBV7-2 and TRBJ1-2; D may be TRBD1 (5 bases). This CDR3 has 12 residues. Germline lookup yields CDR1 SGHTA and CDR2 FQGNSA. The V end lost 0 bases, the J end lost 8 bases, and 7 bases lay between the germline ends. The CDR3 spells CASSLAGDGYTF. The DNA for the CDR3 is TGTGCCAGCAGCTTAGCGGGGGACGGCTACACCTTC.

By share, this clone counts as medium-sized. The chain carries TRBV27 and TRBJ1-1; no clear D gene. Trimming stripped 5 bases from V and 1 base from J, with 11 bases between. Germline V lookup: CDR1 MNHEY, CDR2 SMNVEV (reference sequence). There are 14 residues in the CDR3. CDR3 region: CASSPDIWNTEAFF. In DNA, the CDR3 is TGTGCCAGCAGTCCGGATATCTGGAACACTGAAGCTTTCTTT.

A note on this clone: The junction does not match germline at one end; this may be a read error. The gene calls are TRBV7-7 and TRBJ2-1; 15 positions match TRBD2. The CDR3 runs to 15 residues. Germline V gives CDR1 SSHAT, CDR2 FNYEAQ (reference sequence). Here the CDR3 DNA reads TGTGCTAGCAGCAGGACTAGCGGGGGGGTTCAGGAGCAGTTCTTC. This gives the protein CASSRTSGGVQEQFF. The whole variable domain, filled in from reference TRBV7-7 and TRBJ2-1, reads GAGVSQSPRYKVTKRGQDVTLRCDPISSHATLYWYQQALGQGPEFLTYFNYEAQPDKSGLPSDRFSAERPEGSISTLTIQRTEQRDSAMYRCASSRTSGGVQEQFFGPGTRLTVL.

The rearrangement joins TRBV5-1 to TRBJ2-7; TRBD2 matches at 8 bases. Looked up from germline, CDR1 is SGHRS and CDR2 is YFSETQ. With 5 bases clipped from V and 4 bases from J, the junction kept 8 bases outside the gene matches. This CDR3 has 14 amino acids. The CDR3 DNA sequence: TGCGCCAGCAGATCTACTAGCGGCTCTTACGAGCAGTACTTC. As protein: CASRSTSGSYEQYF.

CDR3 nucleotide sequence: TGTGCCAGCAGTTACTCGAAGTGGGGTTCGGACAATGAGCAGTTCTTC. Its protein is CASSYSKWGSDNEQFF. The gene calls are TRBV6-5 and TRBJ2-1; D ambiguous. V dropped 0 bases and J dropped 5 bases, with 14 bases sitting between them. The CDR3 loop spans 16 amino acids. The germline gives CDR1 MNHEY, CDR2 SVGAGI.

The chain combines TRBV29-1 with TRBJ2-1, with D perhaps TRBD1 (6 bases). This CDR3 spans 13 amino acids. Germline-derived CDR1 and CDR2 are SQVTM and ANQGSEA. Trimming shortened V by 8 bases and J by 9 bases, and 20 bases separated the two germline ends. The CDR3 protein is CSLRWYREGEQFF. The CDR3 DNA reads TGCAGCCTCCGTTGGTACAGGGAAGGTGAGCAGTTCTTC.

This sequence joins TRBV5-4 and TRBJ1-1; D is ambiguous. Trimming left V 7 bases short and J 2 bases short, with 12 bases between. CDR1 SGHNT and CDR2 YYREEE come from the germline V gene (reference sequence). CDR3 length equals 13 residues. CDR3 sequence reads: CASRMAGNTEAFF. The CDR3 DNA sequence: TGTGCCAGCCGGATGGCGGGTAACACTGAAGCTTTCTTT.

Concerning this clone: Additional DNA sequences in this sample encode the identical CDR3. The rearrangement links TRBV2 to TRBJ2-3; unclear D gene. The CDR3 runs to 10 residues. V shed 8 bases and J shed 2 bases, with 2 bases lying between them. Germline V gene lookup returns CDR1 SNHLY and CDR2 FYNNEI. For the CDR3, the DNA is TGTGCCAGCCTCACAGATACGCAGTATTTT. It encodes CASLTDTQYF. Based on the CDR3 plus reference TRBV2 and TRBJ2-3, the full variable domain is EPEVTQTPSHQVTQMGQEVILRCVPISNHLYFYWYRQILGQKVEFLVSFYNNEISEKSEIFDDQFSVERPDGSNFTLKIRSTKLEDSAMYFCASLTDTQYFGPGTRLTVL.

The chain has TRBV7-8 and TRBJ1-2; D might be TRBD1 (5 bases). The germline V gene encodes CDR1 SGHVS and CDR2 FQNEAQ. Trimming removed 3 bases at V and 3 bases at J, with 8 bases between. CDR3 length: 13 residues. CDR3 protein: CASSFQGDYGYTF. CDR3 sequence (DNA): TGTGCCAGCAGCTTCCAGGGAGACTATGGCTACACCTTC.

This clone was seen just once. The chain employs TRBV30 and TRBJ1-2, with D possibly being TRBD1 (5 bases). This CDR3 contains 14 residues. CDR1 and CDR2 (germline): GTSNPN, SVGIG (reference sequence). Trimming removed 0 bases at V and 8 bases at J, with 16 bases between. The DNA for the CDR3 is TGTGCCTGGAGTGTACGCGGGACTATGGGAGGCTACACCTTC. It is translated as CAWSVRGTMGGYTF.

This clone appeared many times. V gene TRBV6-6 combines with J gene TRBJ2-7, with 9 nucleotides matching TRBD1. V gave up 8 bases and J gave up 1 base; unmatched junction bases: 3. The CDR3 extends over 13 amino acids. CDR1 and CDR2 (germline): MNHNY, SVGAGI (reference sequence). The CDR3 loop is CASGQGNSYEQYF. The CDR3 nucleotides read TGTGCCAGCGGACAGGGGAATTCCTACGAGCAGTACTTC.

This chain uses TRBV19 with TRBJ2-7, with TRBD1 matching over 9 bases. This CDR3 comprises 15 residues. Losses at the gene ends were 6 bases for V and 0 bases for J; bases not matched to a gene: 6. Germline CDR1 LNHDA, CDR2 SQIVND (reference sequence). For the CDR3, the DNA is TGTGCCAGTAGCCAACCGGGACAGGGCTCCTACGAGCAGTACTTC. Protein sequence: CASSQPGQGSYEQYF.

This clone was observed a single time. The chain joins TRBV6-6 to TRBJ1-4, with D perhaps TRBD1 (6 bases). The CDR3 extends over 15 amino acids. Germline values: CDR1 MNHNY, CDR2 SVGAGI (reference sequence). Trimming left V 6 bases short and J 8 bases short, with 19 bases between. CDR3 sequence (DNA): TGTGCCAGCAGCTATCCGGGGGACATCGTCGAAAAACTGTTTTTT. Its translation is CASSYPGDIVEKLFF.

The chain's CDR3 is CASSGGQRNNEQFF. The CDR3 nucleotides read TGTGCCAGCAGCGGGGGACAGCGAAACAATGAGCAGTTCTTC. V is TRBV9 and J is TRBJ2-1, with 7 positions matching TRBD1. The CDR3 length is 14 residues. CDR1 SGDLS and CDR2 YYNGEE come from the germline V gene. V trimming: 3 bases; J trimming: 5 bases; junction bases outside the gene matches: 5. Full variable domain (outside the CDR3, taken from reference TRBV9 and TRBJ2-1): DSGVTQTPKHLITATGQRVTLRCSPRSGDLSVYWYQQSLDQGLQFLIQYYNGEERAKGNILERFSAQQFPDLHSELNLSSLELGDSALYFCASSGGQRNNEQFFGPGTRLTVL.

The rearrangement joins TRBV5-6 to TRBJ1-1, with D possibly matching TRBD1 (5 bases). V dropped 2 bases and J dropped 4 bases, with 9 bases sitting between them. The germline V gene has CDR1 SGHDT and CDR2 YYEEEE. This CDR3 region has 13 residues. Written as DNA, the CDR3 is TGTGCCAGCAGCTTAAGGGGTGTCACTGAAGCTTTCTTT. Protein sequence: CASSLRGVTEAFF.

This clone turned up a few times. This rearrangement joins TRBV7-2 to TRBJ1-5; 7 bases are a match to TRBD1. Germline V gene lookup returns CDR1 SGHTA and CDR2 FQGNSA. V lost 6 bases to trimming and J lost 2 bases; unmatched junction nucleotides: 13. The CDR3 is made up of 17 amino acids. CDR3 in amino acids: CASSSLGPQGGNQPQHF. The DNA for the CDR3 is TGTGCCAGCAGTTCGTTGGGCCCTCAGGGGGGCAATCAGCCCCAGCATTTT.

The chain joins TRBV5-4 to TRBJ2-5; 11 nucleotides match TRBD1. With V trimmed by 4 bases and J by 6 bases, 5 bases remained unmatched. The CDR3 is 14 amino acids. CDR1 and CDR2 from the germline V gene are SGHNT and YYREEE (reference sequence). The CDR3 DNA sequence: TGTGCCAGCAGCCGGGGGACAGGGGGGAAGACCCAGTACTTC. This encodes CASSRGTGGKTQYF.

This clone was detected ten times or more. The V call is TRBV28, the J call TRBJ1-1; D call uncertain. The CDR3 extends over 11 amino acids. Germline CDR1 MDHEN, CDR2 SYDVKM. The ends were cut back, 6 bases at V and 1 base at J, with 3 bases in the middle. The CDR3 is CASRRNTEAFF. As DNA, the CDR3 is TGTGCCAGCAGGCGGAACACTGAAGCTTTCTTT.

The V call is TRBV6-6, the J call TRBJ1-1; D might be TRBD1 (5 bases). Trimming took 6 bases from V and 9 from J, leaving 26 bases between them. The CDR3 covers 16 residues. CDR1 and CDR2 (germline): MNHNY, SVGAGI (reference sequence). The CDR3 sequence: CASSVSPPTANPKAFF. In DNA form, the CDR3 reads TGTGCCAGCAGCGTGTCCCCCCCGACAGCGAACCCCAAAGCTTTCTTT.

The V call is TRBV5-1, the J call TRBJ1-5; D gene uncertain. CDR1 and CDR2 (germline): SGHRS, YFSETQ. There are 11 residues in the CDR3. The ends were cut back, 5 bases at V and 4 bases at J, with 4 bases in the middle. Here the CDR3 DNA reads TGCGCCAGCAGGCCTAATCAGCCCCAGCATTTT. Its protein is CASRPNQPQHF.